This T cell receptor beta chain was sequenced for a study of blood T cell repertoires in COVID-19. Across the whole study: Sources were T cells, B-cell-depleted T cells, or PBMCs; the material itself was cDNA or gDNA.

Repertoires were generated with immunoSEQ multiplex PCR, while TCRdb's copy carries only in-frame clones and drops some. The sample holds approximately 100,000 clones, around three quarters seen once. This clone was counted once. Per the germline V gene, CDR1 is SGHVS and CDR2 is FQNEAQ. The CDR3 runs 15 residues. V lost 3 bases, J lost 6 bases, and 18 bases lay in between. The origin of this receptor is a human donor in a cohort sampled during active or convalescent COVID-19. The chain recombines TRBV7-8 with TRBJ2-7, with TRBD2 as a possible D gene (5 bases). The source material was peripheral blood. The chain's CDR3 is CASSFREEGLREQYF. CDR3 in DNA: TGTGCCAGCAGCTTTCGAGAAGAGGGCTTGCGCGAGCAGTACTTC.